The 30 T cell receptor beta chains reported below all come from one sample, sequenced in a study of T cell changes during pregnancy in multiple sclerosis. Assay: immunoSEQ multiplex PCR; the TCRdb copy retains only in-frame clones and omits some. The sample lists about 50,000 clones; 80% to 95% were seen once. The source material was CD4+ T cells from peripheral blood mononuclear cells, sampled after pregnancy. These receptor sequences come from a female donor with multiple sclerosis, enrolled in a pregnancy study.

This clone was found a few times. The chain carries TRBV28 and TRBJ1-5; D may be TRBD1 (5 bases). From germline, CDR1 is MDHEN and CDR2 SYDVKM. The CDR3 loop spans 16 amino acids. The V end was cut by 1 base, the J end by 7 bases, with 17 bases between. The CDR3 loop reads CASSLLSAGGRQPQHF. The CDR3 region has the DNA TGTGCCAGCAGTTTATTGAGCGCGGGGGGACGCCAGCCCCAGCATTTT. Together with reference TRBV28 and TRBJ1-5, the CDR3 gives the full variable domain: DVKVTQSSRYLVKRTGEKVFLECVQDMDHENMFWYRQDPGLGLRLIYFSYDVKMKEKGDIPEGYSVSREKKERFSLILESASTNQTSMYLCASSLLSAGGRQPQHFGDGTRLSIL.

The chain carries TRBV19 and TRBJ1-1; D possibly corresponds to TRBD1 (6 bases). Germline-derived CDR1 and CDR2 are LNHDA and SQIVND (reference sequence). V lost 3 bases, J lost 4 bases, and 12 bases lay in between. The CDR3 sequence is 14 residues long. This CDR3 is CASSIPRGGTEAFF. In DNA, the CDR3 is TGTGCCAGTAGTATCCCCAGGGGTGGCACTGAAGCTTTCTTT. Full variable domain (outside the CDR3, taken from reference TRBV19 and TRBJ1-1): DGGITQSPKYLFRKEGQNVTLSCEQNLNHDAMYWYRQDPGQGLRLIYYSQIVNDFQKGDIAEGYSVSREKKESFPLTVTSAQKNPTAFYLCASSIPRGGTEAFFGQGTRLTVV.

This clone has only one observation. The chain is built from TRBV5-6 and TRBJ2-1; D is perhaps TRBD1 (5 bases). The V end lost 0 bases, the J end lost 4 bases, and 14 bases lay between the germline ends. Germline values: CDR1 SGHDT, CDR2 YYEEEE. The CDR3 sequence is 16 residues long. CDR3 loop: CASSLGGLGVYNEQFF. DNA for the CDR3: TGTGCCAGCAGCTTGGGAGGCCTAGGGGTATACAATGAGCAGTTCTTC.

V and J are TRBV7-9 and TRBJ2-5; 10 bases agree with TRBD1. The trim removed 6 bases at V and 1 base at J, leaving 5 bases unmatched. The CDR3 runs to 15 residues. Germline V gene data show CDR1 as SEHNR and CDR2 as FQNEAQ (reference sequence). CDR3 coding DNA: TGTGCCAGCAGTCCGGGACAGGGGACCCAAGAGACCCAGTACTTC. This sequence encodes CASSPGQGTQETQYF.

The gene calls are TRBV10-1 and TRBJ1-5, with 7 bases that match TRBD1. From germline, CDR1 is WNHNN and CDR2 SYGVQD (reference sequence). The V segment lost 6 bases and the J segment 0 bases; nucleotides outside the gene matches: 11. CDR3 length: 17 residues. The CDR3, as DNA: TGCGCCAGCAGATACGGGACAGTAACAATTAGCAATCAGCCCCAGCATTTT. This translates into CASRYGTVTISNQPQHF.

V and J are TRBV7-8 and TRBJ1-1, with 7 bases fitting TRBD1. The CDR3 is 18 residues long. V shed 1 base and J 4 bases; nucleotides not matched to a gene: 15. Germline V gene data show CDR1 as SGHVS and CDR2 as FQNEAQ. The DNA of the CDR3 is TGTGCCAGCAGCTTAGGCCTCCGGAGCAAGACAGGGATCACTGAAGCTTTCTTT. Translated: CASSLGLRSKTGITEAFF.

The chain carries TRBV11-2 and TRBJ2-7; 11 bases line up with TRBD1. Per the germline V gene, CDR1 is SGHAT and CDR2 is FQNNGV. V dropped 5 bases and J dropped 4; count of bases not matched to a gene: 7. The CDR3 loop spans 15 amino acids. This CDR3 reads CASSPWTGGEYEQYF. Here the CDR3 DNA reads TGTGCCAGCAGCCCGTGGACAGGGGGCGAATACGAGCAGTACTTC. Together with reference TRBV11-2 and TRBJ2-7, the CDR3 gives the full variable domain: EAGVAQSPRYKIIEKRQSVAFWCNPISGHATLYWYQQILGQGPKLLIQFQNNGVVDDSQLPKDRFSAERLKGVDSTLKIQPAKLEDSAVYLCASSPWTGGEYEQYFGPGTRLTVT.

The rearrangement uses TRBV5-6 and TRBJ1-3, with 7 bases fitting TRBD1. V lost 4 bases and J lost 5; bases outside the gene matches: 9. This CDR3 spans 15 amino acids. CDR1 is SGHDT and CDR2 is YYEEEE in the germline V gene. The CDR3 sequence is CASSGTGTVRNTIYF. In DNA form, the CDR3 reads TGTGCCAGCAGCGGGACCGGGACAGTCCGAAACACCATATATTTT.

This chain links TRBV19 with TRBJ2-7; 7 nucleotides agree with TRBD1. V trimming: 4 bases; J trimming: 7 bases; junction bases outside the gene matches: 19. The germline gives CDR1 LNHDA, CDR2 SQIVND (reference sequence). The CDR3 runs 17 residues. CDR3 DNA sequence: TGTGCCAGTAGTACCGGTCACTCGACAGGGATAACGCGAGAGCAGTACTTC. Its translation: CASSTGHSTGITREQYF. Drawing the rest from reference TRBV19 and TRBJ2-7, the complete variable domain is DGGITQSPKYLFRKEGQNVTLSCEQNLNHDAMYWYRQDPGQGLRLIYYSQIVNDFQKGDIAEGYSVSREKKESFPLTVTSAQKNPTAFYLCASSTGHSTGITREQYFGPGTRLTVT.

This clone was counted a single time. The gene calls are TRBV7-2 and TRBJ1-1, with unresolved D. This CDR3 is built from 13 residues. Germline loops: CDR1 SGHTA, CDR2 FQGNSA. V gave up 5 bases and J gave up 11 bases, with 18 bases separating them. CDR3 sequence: CASSPDTYQRAFF. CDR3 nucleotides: TGTGCCAGCAGCCCCGATACTTACCAGCGGGCTTTCTTT.

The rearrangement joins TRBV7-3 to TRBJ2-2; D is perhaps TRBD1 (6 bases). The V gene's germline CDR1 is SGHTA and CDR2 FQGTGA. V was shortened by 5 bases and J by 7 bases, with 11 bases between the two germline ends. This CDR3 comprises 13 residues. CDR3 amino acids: CASSRTGIGELFF. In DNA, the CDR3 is TGTGCCAGCAGCCGAACAGGGATCGGGGAGCTGTTTTTT.

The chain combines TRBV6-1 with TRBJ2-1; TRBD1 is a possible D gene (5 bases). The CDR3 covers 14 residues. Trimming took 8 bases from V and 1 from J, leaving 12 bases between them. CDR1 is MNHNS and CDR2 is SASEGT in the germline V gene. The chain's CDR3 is CASLRGGSYNEQFF. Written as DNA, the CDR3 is TGTGCCAGCTTAAGGGGCGGATCCTACAATGAGCAGTTCTTC.

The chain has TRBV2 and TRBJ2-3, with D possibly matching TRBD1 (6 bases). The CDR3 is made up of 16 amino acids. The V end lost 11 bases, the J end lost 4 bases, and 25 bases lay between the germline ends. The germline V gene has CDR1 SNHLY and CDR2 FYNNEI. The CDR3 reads CAGARWAGAIPDTQYF. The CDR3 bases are TGTGCCGGAGCCCGGTGGGCAGGGGCCATTCCAGATACGCAGTATTTT.

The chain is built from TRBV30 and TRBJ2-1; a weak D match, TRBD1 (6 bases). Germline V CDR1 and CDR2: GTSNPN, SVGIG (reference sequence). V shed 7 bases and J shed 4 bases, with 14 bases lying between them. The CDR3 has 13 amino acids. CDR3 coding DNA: TGTGCCTTCAGGGGTCTACTTTACAATGAGCAGTTCTTC. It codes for CAFRGLLYNEQFF.

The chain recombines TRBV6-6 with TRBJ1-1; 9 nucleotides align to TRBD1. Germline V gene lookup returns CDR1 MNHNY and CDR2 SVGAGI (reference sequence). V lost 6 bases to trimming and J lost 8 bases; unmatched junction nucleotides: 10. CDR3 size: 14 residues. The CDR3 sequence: CASSPLTGGGEAFF. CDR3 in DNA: TGTGCCAGCAGCCCCCTGACAGGGGGTGGGGAAGCTTTCTTT.

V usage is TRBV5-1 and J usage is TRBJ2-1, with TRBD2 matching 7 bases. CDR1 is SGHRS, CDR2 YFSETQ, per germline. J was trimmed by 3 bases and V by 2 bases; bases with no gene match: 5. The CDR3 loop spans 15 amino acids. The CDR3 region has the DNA TGCGCCAGCAGCTTTTCTAGCGGCTACTACAATGAGCAGTTCTTC. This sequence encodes CASSFSSGYYNEQFF. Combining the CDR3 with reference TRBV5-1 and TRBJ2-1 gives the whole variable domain KAGVTQTPRYLIKTRGQQVTLSCSPISGHRSVSWYQQTPGQGLQFLFEYFSETQRNKGNFPGRFSGRQFSNSRSEMNVSTLELGDSALYLCASSFSSGYYNEQFFGPGTRLTVL.

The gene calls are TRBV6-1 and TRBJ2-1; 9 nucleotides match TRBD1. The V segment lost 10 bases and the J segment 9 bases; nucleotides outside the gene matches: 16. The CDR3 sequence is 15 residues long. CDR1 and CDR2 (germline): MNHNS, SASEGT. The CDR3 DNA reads TGTGCCACCTCCACCCGGGACAGGGTCTTTAGTGAGCAGTTCTTC. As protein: CATSTRDRVFSEQFF.

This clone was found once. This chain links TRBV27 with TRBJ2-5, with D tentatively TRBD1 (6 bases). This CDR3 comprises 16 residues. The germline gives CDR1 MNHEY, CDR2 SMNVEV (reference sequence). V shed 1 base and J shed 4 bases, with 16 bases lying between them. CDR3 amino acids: CASSLWGTGKGETQYF. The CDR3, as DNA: TGTGCCAGCAGTTTATGGGGAACAGGGAAGGGAGAGACCCAGTACTTC.

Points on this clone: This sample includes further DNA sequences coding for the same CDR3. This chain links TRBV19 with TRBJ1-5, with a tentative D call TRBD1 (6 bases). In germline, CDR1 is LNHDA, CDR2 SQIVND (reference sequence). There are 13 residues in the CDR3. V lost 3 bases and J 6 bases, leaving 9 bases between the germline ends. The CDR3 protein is CASSIQGGQPQHF. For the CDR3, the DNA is TGTGCCAGTAGTATTCAAGGGGGTCAGCCCCAGCATTTT.

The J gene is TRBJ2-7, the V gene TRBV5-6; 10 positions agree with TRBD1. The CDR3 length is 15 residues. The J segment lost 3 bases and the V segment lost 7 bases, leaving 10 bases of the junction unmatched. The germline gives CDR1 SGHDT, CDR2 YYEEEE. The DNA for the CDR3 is TGTGCCAGCTCCCGTGGGCGGACAGGGGGCTACGAGCAGTACTTC. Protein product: CASSRGRTGGYEQYF.

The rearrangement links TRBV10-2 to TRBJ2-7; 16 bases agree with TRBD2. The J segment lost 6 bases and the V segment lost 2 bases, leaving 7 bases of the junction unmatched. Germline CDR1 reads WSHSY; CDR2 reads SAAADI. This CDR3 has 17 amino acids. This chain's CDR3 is CASSEIVGLAGGVEQYF. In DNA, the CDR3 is TGCGCCAGCAGTGAGATAGTGGGACTAGCGGGAGGGGTCGAGCAGTACTTC.

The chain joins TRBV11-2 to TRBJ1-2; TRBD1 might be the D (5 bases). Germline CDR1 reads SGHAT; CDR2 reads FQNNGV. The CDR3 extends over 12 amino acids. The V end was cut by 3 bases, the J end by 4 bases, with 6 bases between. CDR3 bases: TGTGCCAGCAGCTTGGACACCTATGGCTACACCTTC. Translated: CASSLDTYGYTF.

CDR3: CASSQPAGGPDTQYF. The CDR3 coding sequence is TGCGCCAGCAGCCAACCAGCGGGAGGGCCAGATACGCAGTATTTT. The chain employs TRBV4-1 and TRBJ2-3; 10 bases are shared with TRBD2. The germline V gene has CDR1 MGHRA and CDR2 YSYEKL. V trimming: 2 bases; J trimming: 4 bases; junction bases outside the gene matches: 3. This CDR3 comprises 15 residues.

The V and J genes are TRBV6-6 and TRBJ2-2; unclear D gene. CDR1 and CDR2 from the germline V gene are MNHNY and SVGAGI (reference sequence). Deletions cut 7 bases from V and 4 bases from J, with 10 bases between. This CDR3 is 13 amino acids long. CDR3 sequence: CASTLDGTGELFF. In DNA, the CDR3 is TGTGCCAGCACCCTAGATGGCACCGGGGAGCTGTTTTTT.

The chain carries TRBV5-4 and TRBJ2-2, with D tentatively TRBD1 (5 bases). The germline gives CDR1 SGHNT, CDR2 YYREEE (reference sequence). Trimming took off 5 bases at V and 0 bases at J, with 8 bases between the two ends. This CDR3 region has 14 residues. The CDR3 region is CASRETANTGELFF. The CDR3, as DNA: TGTGCCAGCAGAGAGACAGCGAACACCGGGGAGCTGTTTTTT.

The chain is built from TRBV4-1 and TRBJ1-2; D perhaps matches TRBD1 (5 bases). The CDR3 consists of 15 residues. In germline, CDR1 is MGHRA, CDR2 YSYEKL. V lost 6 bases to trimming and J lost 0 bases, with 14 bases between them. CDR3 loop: CASSQGGAANYGYTF. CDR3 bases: TGCGCCAGCAGTCAGGGTGGGGCGGCTAACTATGGCTACACCTTC.

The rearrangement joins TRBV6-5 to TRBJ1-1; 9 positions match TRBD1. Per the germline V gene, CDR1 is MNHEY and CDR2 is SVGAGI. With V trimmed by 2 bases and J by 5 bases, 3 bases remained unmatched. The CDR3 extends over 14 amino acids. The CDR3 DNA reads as TGTGCCAGCAGTTACGGACAGGGGAGTACTGAAGCTTTCTTT. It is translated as CASSYGQGSTEAFF.

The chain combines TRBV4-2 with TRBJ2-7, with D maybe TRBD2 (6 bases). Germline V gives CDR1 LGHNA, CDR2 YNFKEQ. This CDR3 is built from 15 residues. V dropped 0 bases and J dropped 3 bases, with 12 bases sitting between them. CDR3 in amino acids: CASSQDASAHYEQYF. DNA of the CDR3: TGTGCCAGCAGCCAAGATGCTAGCGCCCACTACGAGCAGTACTTC.

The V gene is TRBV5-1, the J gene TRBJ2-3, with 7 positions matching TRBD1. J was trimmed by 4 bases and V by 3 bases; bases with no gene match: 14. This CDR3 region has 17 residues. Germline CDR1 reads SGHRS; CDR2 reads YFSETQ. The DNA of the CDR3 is TGCGCCAGCAGCTCCCATGGGGGAGTAGGGGGCTCAGATACGCAGTATTTT. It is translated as CASSSHGGVGGSDTQYF.

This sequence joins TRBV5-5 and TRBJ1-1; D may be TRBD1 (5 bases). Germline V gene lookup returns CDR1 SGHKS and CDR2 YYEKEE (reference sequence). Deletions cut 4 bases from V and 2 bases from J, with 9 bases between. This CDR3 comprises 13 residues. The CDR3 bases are TGTGCCAGCAGCCTGACAGCTAACACTGAAGCTTTCTTT. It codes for CASSLTANTEAFF.